This T cell receptor (beta chain) was profiled in a study of blood T cell repertoires in COVID-19. The method was immunoSEQ multiplex PCR; TCRdb's version includes in-frame clones alone and lacks a portion of them. The sample carries roughly 250,000 clones, roughly 87% recorded once. Germline V gene sequence: CDR1 SGHTA, CDR2 FQGTGA. CDR3 length equals 16 residues. V trimming: 1 base; J trimming: 0 bases; junction bases outside the gene matches: 3. The source of this sequence is a woman aged 25 to 39 with acute COVID-19. The chain recombines TRBV7-3 with TRBJ2-1; 7 positions match TRBD2. Sequenced sample: PBMCs or T cells enriched from blood (not recorded which). DNA for the CDR3: TGTGCCAGCAGCTTAATTTGGACTAGCTCCTACAATGAGCAGTTCTTC. It specifies CASSLIWTSSYNEQFF.